In this sample, the clone carrying this T cell receptor beta chain turned up many times. Its specificity is unknown. The data derive from a study of post-analysis software for immune sequencing data. Study results and limitations: Controls showed lower frequencies than patients for five or six TRBV segments, and TRBV5-6, TRBV5-1 and TRBV20-1 were among these.

Trimming took 4 bases from V and 8 from J, leaving 14 bases between them. The CDR3 runs 13 residues. Germline V CDR1 and CDR2: MGHRA, YSYEKL. Researchers reported that TCR beta cDNA libraries carried unique molecular identifiers. TCRdb reanalysed the PCR reads using MiXCR and keeps one entry per CDR3 protein. Here the sample spans roughly 730,000 distinct CDR3 sequences, just under 30% being singletons. This sequence joins TRBV4-1 and TRBJ1-2; perhaps TRBD1 as D (5 bases). The material sequenced was blood. The receptor comes from a girl aged 10-17 years with multiple sclerosis. The CDR3 spells CASSPRGVRGYTF. In DNA, the CDR3 is TGCGCCAGCAGCCCCCGGGGGGTTCGCGGCTACACCTTC.